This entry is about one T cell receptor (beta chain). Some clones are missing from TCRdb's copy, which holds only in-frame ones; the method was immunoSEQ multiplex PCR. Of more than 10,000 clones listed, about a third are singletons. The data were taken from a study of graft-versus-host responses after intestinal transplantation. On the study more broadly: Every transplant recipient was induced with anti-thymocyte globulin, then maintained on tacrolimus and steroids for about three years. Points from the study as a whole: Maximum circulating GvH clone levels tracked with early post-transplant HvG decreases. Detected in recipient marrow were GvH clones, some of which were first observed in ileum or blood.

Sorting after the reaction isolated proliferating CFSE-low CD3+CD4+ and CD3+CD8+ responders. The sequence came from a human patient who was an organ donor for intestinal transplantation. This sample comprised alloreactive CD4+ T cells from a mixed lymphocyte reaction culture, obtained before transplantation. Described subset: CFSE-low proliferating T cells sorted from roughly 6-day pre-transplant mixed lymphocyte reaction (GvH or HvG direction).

The CDR3 DNA sequence: TGTGCCAGCAGCTTACTTTCTAGCGGGGGCACCGGGGAGCTGTTTTTT. It is translated as CASSLLSSGGTGELFF. The chain is built from TRBV7-3 and TRBJ2-2; 10 bases align to TRBD2. With 2 bases clipped from V and 4 bases from J, the junction kept 4 bases outside the gene matches. CDR1 is SGHTA, CDR2 FQGTGA, per germline. The CDR3 is made up of 16 amino acids.